This T cell receptor beta chain emerged from a study of T-cell reconstitution after alpha-beta-depleted transplantation in children. Study-level points and caveats: Diversity and T-cell counts at one year after transplant derived mostly from new T cells. Expanded clones from the graft, numbering several hundred, reportedly supplied alpha-beta T cells about two months after transplant.

With regard to this clonotype: Antigen unknown.

Unique molecular identifiers were incorporated into the prepared TCRbeta library. TCRdb recomputed calls from the PCR reads with MiXCR, one row per CDR3 protein. The data contain around 490,000 distinct CDR3 sequences, about an eighth of them singletons. This TCR was recovered from a female patient aged 2 to 10 who had a stem cell transplant for aplastic anemia, so the T cells may come from the graft donor. The input for sequencing was PBMCs, mostly from graft donor cells, taken 180 days after TCRalphabeta/CD19-depleted stem cell transplant.

Here the CDR3 reads CASSETGTSGRYEQYF. The DNA of the CDR3 is TGTGCCAGCAGTGAGACCGGGACTAGCGGGAGATACGAGCAGTACTTC. V is TRBV6-4 and J is TRBJ2-7; 14 nucleotides line up with TRBD2. CDR3 size: 16 residues. Unmatched junction bases numbered 5, after V lost 3 bases and J lost 4 bases. Looked up from germline, CDR1 is MRHNA and CDR2 is SNTAGT.